This T cell receptor beta chain emerged from a study of chemoradiotherapy in HPV16-positive cancers. Findings of the study overall: Candidate HPV-specific clones and E7-related TCR motifs grew in tumor during treatment.

To note about this clone: Its target is unknown.

The CDR3 is made up of 16 amino acids. Germline values: CDR1 SGHDT, CDR2 YYEEEE. V dropped 2 bases and J dropped 2; count of bases not matched to a gene: 6. Sequencing was performed with immunoSEQ multiplex PCR; in TCRdb, only in-frame clones are kept and a portion is missing. The repertoire includes fewer than 6,000 clones, 70% to 90% of them detected once, and over 1.5% sits in the top ten. This receptor was taken from a human donor with HPV-associated anogenital cancer. The sequences come from blood, collected from a patient who underwent chemoradiotherapy. The chain has TRBV5-6 and TRBJ1-2; 10 nucleotides line up with TRBD1. Written as DNA, the CDR3 is TGTGCCAGCAGCTTCGGGACAGGGGCAGGGAACTATGGCTACACCTTC. Translated, it gives CASSFGTGAGNYGYTF.